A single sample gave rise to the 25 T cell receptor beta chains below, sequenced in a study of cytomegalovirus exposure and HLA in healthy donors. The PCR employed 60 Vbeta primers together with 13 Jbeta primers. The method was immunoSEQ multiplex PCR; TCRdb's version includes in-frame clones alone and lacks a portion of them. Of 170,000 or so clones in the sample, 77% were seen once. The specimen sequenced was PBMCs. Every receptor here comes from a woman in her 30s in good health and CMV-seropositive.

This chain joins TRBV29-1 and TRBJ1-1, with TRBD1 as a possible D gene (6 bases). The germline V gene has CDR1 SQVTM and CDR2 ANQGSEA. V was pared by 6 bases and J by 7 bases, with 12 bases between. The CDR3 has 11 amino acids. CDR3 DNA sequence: TGCAGCGTCTCAGGGGCGGGTGAAGCTTTCTTT. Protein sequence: CSVSGAGEAFF.

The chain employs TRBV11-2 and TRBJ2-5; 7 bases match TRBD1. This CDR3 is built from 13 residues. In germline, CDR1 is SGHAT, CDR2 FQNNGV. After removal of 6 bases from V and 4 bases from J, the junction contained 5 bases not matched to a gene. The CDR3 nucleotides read TGTGCCAGCAGTGGGAACAGGGGAGAGACCCAGTACTTC. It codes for CASSGNRGETQYF.

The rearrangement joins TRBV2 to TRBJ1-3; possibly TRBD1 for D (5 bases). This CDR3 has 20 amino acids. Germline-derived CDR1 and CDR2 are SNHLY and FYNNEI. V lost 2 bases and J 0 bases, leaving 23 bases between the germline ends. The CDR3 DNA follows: TGTGCCAGCAGTGAAAGGGGAAGTCTAAAGTCTCTCAGCTCTGGAAACACCATATATTTT. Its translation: CASSERGSLKSLSSGNTIYF.

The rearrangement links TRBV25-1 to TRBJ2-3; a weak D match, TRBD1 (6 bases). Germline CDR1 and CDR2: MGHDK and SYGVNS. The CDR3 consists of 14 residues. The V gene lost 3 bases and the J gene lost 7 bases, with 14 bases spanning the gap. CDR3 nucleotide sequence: TGTGCCAGCAGTGACACAGGGATATTGAATACGCAGTATTTT. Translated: CASSDTGILNTQYF.

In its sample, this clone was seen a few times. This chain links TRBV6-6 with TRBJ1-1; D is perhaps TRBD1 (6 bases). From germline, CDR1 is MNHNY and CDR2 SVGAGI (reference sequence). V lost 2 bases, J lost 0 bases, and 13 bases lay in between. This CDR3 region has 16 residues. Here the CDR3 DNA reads TGTGCCAGCAGTTACGAGGGACACCACATGAACACTGAAGCTTTCTTT. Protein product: CASSYEGHHMNTEAFF.

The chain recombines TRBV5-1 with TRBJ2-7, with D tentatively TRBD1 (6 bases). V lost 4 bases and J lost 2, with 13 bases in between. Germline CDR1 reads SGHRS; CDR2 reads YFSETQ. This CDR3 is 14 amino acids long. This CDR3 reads CASSLDRATYEQYF. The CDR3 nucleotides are TGCGCCAGCAGCCTGGACAGAGCAACCTACGAGCAGTACTTC.

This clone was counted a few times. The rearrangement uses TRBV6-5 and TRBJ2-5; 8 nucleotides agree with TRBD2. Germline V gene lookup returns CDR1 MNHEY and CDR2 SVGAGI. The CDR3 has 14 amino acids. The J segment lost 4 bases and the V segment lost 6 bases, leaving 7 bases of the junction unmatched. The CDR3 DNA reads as TGTGCCAGCAGGTCTAGGGCGGGAGGAGAGACCCAGTACTTC. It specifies CASRSRAGGETQYF.

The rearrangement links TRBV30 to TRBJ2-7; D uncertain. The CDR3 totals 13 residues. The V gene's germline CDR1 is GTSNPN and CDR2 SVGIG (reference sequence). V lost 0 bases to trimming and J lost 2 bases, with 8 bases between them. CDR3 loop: CAWSVAVTYEQYF. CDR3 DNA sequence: TGTGCCTGGAGTGTGGCGGTAACCTACGAGCAGTACTTC.

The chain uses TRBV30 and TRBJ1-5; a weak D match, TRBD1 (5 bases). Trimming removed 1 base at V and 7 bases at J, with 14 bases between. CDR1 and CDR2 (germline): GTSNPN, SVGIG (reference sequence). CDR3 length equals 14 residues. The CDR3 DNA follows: TGTGCCTGGAGTGGGGCGGGGGGGAGGCAGCCCCAGCATTTT. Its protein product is CAWSGAGGRQPQHF.

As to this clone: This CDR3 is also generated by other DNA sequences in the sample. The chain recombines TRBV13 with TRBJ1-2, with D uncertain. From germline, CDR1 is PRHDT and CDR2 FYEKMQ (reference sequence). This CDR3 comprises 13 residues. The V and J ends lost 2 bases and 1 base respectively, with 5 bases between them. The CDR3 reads CASSLTGNYGYTF. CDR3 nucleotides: TGTGCCAGCAGCTTAACGGGTAACTATGGCTACACCTTC.

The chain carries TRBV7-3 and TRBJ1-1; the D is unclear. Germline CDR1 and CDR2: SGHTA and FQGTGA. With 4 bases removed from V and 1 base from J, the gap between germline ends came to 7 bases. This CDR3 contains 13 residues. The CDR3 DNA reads TGTGCCAGCAGCTATGCGGGGAACACTGAAGCTTTCTTT. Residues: CASSYAGNTEAFF.

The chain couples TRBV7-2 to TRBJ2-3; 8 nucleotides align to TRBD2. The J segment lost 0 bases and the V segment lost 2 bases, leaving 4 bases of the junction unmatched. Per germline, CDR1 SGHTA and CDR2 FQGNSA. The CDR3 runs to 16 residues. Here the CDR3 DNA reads TGTGCCAGCAGCTTACATTCGGGGGGGAGCACAGATACGCAGTATTTT. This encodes CASSLHSGGSTDTQYF.

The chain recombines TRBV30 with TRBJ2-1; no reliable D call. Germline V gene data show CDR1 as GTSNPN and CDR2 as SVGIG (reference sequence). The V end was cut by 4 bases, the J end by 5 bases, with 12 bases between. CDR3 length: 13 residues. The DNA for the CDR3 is TGTGCCTGGACCCCCCGGGTCCACAATGAGCAGTTCTTC. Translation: CAWTPRVHNEQFF. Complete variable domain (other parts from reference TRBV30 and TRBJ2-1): SQTIHQWPATLVQPVGSPLSLECTVEGTSNPNLYWYRQAAGRGLQLLFYSVGIGQISSEVPQNLSASRPQDRQFILSSKKLLLSDSGFYLCAWTPRVHNEQFFGPGTRLTVL.

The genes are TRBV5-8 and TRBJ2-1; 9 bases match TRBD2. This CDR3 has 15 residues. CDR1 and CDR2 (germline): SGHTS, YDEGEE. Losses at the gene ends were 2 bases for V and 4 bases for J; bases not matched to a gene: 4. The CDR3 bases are TGTGCCAGCAGCTTAAGACTAGCGGAATACAATGAGCAGTTCTTC. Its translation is CASSLRLAEYNEQFF.

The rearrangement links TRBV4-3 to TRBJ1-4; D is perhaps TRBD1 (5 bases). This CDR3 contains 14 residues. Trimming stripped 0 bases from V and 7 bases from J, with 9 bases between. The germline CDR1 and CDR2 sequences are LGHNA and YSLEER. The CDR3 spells CASSQETGSEKLFF. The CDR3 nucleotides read TGCGCCAGCAGCCAAGAAACAGGATCTGAAAAACTGTTTTTT.

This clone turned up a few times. Here the CDR3 reads CASSLAVVQGKLFF. The CDR3, as DNA: TGTGCCAGCAGTTTAGCCGTAGTCCAGGGAAAACTGTTTTTT. The chain is built from TRBV28 and TRBJ1-4, with a weak D call TRBD1 (5 bases). The V gene's germline CDR1 is MDHEN and CDR2 SYDVKM. The germline V and J ends were trimmed by 2 bases and 10 bases, with 14 bases remaining between them. The CDR3 loop spans 14 amino acids.

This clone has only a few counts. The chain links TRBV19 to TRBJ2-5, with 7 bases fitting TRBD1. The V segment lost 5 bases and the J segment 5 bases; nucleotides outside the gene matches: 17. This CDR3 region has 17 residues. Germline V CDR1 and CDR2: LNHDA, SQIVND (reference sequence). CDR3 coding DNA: TGTGCCAGTAGTCCGGGAAAACAGGGGCTGGTGTGGGAGACCCAGTACTTC. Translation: CASSPGKQGLVWETQYF.

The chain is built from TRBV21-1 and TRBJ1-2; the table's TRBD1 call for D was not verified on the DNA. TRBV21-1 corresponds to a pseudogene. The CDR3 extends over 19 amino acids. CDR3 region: CASSKDSQGQKPPFPGYTF. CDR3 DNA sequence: TGTGCCAGCAGCAAAGATAGCCAGGGACAGAAGCCGCCCTTCCCTGGCTACACCTTC.

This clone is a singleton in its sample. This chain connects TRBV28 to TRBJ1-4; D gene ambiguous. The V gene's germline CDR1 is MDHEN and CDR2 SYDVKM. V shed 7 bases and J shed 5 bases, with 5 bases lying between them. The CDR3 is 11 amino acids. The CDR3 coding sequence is TGTGCCAGCAACCAGAATGAAAAACTGTTTTTT. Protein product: CASNQNEKLFF.

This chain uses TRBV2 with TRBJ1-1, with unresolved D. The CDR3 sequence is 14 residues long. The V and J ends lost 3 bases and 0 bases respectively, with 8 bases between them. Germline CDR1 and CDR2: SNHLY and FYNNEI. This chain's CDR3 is CASSEAGMNTEAFF. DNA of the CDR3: TGTGCCAGCAGTGAGGCAGGCATGAACACTGAAGCTTTCTTT.

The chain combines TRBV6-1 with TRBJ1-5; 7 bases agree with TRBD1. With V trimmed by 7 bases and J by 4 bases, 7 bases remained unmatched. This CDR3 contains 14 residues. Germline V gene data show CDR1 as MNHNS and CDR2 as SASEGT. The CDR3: CASTQGTVNQPQHF. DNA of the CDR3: TGTGCCAGCACCCAAGGGACAGTTAATCAGCCCCAGCATTTT.

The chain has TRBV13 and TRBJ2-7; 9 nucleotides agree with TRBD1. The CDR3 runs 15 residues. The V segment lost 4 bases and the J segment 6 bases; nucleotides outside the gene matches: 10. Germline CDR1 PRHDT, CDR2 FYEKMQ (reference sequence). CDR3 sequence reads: CASSSPRDRDIEQYF. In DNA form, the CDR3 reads TGTGCCAGCAGCTCCCCCCGGGACAGGGATATCGAGCAGTACTTC.

The CDR3 spells CASKNPEDYQPQHF. For the CDR3, the DNA is TGTGCCAGCAAAAACCCCGAGGATTATCAGCCCCAGCATTTT. The chain carries TRBV28 and TRBJ1-5; no clear D gene. This CDR3 has 14 amino acids. V was trimmed by 7 bases and J by 5 bases, leaving 15 bases between them. From germline, CDR1 is MDHEN and CDR2 SYDVKM.

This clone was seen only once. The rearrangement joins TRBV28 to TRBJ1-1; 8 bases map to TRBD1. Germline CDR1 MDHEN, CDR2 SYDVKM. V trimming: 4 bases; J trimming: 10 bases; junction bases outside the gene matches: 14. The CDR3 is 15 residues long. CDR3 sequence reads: CASSSRRGTGWVAFF. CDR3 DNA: TGTGCCAGCAGTTCCCGAAGAGGGACAGGATGGGTAGCTTTCTTT.

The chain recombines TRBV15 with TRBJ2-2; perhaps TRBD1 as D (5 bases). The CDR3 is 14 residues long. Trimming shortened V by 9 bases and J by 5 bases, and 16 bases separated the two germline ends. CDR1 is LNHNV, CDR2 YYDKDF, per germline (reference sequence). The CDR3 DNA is TGTGCCACTCGTTTATTCACAGGAACCGGGGAGCTGTTTTTT. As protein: CATRLFTGTGELFF.